These 5 T cell receptor beta chains originate from one sample sequenced in a study of blood T cell repertoires in COVID-19. The method was immunoSEQ multiplex PCR; TCRdb's version includes in-frame clones alone and lacks a portion of them. The sample holds fewer than 350,000 clones, 65% to 90% seen once. The sequencing sample was made of peripheral blood. These receptors were taken from a human donor in a cohort sampled during active COVID-19.

The rearrangement uses TRBV5-6 and TRBJ2-1, with D unclear. Germline V gives CDR1 SGHDT, CDR2 YYEEEE. CDR3 length equals 16 residues. V gave up 0 bases and J gave up 1 base, with 11 bases separating them. DNA for the CDR3: TGTGCCAGCAGCTTGGTCCGCCAGGTATCCTACAATGAGCAGTTCTTC. It specifies CASSLVRQVSYNEQFF.

Note on this clone: Mismatch with germline at one junction end may stem from a read error. The same CDR3 arises from other DNA sequences in this sample as well. This sequence joins TRBV24-1 and TRBJ2-2; a possible D gene is TRBD1 (6 bases). Germline-derived CDR1 and CDR2 are KGHDR and SFDVKD. CDR3 length equals 16 residues. Written as DNA, the CDR3 is TGTGCCACCAGTGATGCGCGGGCAGGGGAGTACGGGGAGCTATTTTTT. Translation gives CATSDARAGEYGELFF.

The rearrangement links TRBV7-8 to TRBJ2-7; TRBD2 matches 9 bases. Germline CDR1 SGHVS, CDR2 FQNEAQ. V was clipped by 5 bases and J by 2 bases; unmatched bases: 10. The length of the CDR3 is 16 residues. In DNA, the CDR3 is TGTGCCAGCAGCGTAGGGGATAGCGGGGGAACCTACGAGCAGTACTTC. Protein: CASSVGDSGGTYEQYF.

The V and J genes are TRBV9 and TRBJ2-2; TRBD2 might be the D (6 bases). The CDR3 runs to 16 residues. With 3 bases removed from V and 3 bases from J, the gap between germline ends came to 15 bases. CDR1 and CDR2 (germline): SGDLS, YYNGEE. CDR3 sequence: CASSDVRRGYTGELFF. The CDR3 coding sequence is TGTGCCAGCAGCGACGTGAGGCGGGGATACACCGGGGAGCTGTTTTTT.

The gene calls are TRBV7-7 and TRBJ2-2; possibly TRBD1 for D (5 bases). The germline V gene encodes CDR1 SSHAT and CDR2 FNYEAQ (reference sequence). The CDR3 covers 13 residues. V lost 7 bases and J lost 1, with 7 bases in between. The CDR3 DNA reads TGTGCCAGCAAAGGGGTGAACACCGGGGAGCTGTTTTTT. Translation gives CASKGVNTGELFF.